A single sample gave rise to the 13 T cell receptor beta chains below, sequenced in a study of blood T cell repertoires in COVID-19. The table came from immunoSEQ multiplex PCR; TCRdb's copy has only in-frame clones and leaves some out. This sample has under 250,000 clones, with about nine tenths found just once. Sample: peripheral blood. The receptors originated from a man aged 30 to 45 with COVID-19, enrolled during active disease.

The chain is built from TRBV4-1 and TRBJ1-6; 9 nucleotides line up with TRBD1. Germline V gene sequence: CDR1 MGHRA, CDR2 YSYEKL. The CDR3 runs 18 residues. V was pared by 4 bases and J by 6 bases, with 13 bases of the junction left unmatched. CDR3 in amino acids: CASSLRGPGQGFNSPLHF. DNA of the CDR3: TGCGCCAGCAGCCTTCGGGGGCCGGGACAGGGATTTAATTCACCCCTCCACTTT.

This clone was seen a handful of times. V is TRBV7-9 and J is TRBJ1-1; the D gene is possibly TRBD1 (6 bases). This CDR3 has 14 residues. The V and J ends lost 5 bases and 4 bases respectively, with 14 bases between them. The germline CDR1 and CDR2 sequences are SEHNR and FQNEAQ (reference sequence). The CDR3 nucleotides are TGTGCCAGCAGCCAGGGGCTTGGGGGCACTGAAGCTTTCTTT. The encoded protein is CASSQGLGGTEAFF.

The V gene is TRBV19, the J gene TRBJ1-1; D is perhaps TRBD1 (6 bases). The V and J ends lost 3 bases and 4 bases respectively, with 15 bases between them. The CDR3 is 15 amino acids. CDR1 and CDR2 (germline): LNHDA, SQIVND (reference sequence). The CDR3 sequence: CASSISGAVGTEAFF. In DNA, the CDR3 is TGTGCCAGTAGTATTTCAGGGGCCGTCGGCACTGAAGCTTTCTTT.

The gene calls are TRBV6-2 or TRBV6-3 and TRBJ1-5; 9 positions agree with TRBD1. Trimming cost V 4 bases and J 2 bases; bases outside gene matches: 3. Germline V gives CDR1 MNHEY, CDR2 SVGEGT. CDR3 length: 15 amino acids. The CDR3 spells CASSSRDRGNQPQHF. DNA of the CDR3: TGTGCCAGCAGTTCCCGGGACAGGGGCAATCAGCCCCAGCATTTT.

The chain joins TRBV2 to TRBJ2-3; TRBD2 agrees at 9 bases. CDR1 and CDR2 from the germline V gene are SNHLY and FYNNEI. V was pared by 3 bases and J by 6 bases, with 7 bases of the junction left unmatched. CDR3 length equals 15 residues. The CDR3 DNA is TGTGCCAGCAGTGAGGGAGCGGGGGGCCGGGATACGCAGTATTTT. Its translation is CASSEGAGGRDTQYF.

This chain connects TRBV2 to TRBJ2-7, with 7 bases that match TRBD1. V trimming: 8 bases; J trimming: 2 bases; junction bases outside the gene matches: 6. Germline V gene lookup returns CDR1 SNHLY and CDR2 FYNNEI. This CDR3 contains 13 residues. The CDR3 is CASGGQRAYEQYF. Here the CDR3 DNA reads TGTGCCAGCGGGGGACAGAGAGCCTACGAGCAGTACTTC.

The gene calls are TRBV27 and TRBJ1-1; D uncertain. Trimming pared 5 bases from V and 11 bases from J, leaving 18 bases between. The V gene's germline CDR1 is MNHEY and CDR2 SMNVEV (reference sequence). The CDR3 totals 13 residues. For the CDR3, the DNA is TGTGCCAGCAGTGACCTCCTCTATTTGAGGGCTTTCTTT. Its translation is CASSDLLYLRAFF.

The V call is TRBV6-5, the J call TRBJ1-1; perhaps TRBD1 as D (5 bases). From germline, CDR1 is MNHEY and CDR2 SVGAGI. Trimming pared 2 bases from V and 0 bases from J, leaving 7 bases between. The CDR3 consists of 14 residues. CDR3 amino acids: CASSYRGMNTEAFF. DNA of the CDR3: TGTGCCAGCAGTTACAGGGGAATGAACACTGAAGCTTTCTTT.

This sequence joins TRBV12-5 and TRBJ1-6; 7 bases agree with TRBD1. The CDR3 consists of 15 residues. The germline V gene has CDR1 LGHNT and CDR2 FRNRAP. V trimming: 5 bases; J trimming: 7 bases; junction bases outside the gene matches: 8. The CDR3 protein is CASGTGQANNSPLHF. CDR3 in DNA: TGTGCTAGTGGTACAGGACAGGCCAACAATTCACCCCTCCACTTT. The full variable domain, its missing parts supplied by reference TRBV12-5 and TRBJ1-6, is DARVTQTPRHKVTEMGQEVTMRCQPILGHNTVFWYRQTMMQGLELLAYFRNRAPLDDSGMPKDRFSAEMPDATLATLKIQPSEPRDSAVYFCASGTGQANNSPLHFGNGTRLTVT.

The CDR3 loop is CAVRAGNTIYF. In nucleotides, the CDR3 is TGTGCCGTACGGGCTGGAAACACCATATATTTT. The genes are TRBV6-5 and TRBJ1-3; D is uncertain. The V end was cut by 11 bases, the J end by 2 bases, with 7 bases between. The CDR3 has 11 amino acids. The germline V gene encodes CDR1 MNHEY and CDR2 SVGAGI.

The V gene is TRBV11-3, the J gene TRBJ2-2; 9 bases agree with TRBD1. Germline CDR1 is SGHNT and CDR2 is YENEEA. The CDR3 sequence is 15 residues long. V shed 5 bases and J 1 base; nucleotides not matched to a gene: 2. The CDR3 reads CASSPGQGNTGELFF. For the CDR3, the DNA is TGTGCCAGCAGCCCGGGACAGGGGAACACCGGGGAGCTGTTTTTT.

The rearrangement uses TRBV3-1 (or the pseudogene TRBV3-2) and TRBJ2-1; 7 bases agree with TRBD2. Trimming cost V 0 bases and J 3 bases; bases outside gene matches: 8. The germline CDR1 and CDR2 sequences are LGHDT and YNNKEL (reference sequence). The CDR3 is 17 residues long. Written as DNA, the CDR3 is TGTGCCAGCAGCCAAGATGGCGCTAGCGGAAACTACAATGAGCAGTTCTTC. As protein: CASSQDGASGNYNEQFF.

The chain is built from TRBV3-1 (or the pseudogene TRBV3-2) and TRBJ2-1, with a weak D call TRBD2 (6 bases). The CDR3 is 14 residues long. Germline V gives CDR1 LGHDT, CDR2 YNNKEL (reference sequence). Trimming shortened V by 1 base and J by 8 bases, and 12 bases separated the two germline ends. Written as DNA, the CDR3 is TGTGCCAGCAGCCAAGTAATAGCGGCGGATGAGCAGTTCTTC. Translated: CASSQVIAADEQFF.